Listed here is a single T cell receptor beta chain. Its antigen remains unknown. The data were taken from a study of shared clonotypes between healthy human individuals. Whole-study results and caveats: Genetic and exposure-history diversity was limited by the few donors.

The assay was carried out at the deep level. Profiling relied on immunoSEQ multiplex PCR, and the TCRdb table lists in-frame clones only, not all of them. The sample yields some 680,000 clones, around four fifths seen once. The CDR3 totals 15 residues. The V end lost 4 bases, the J end lost 3 bases, and 13 bases lay between the germline ends. CDR1 is SGHVS, CDR2 FNYEAQ, per germline. The chain employs TRBV7-6 and TRBJ1-3; no clear D. Sequenced: memory CD4+ T cells sorted from blood. Subset here: CD45RA-negative fraction. This TCR was recovered from a woman aged 25 to 45 in good health. The chain's CDR3 is CASSSLGSVGNTIYF. The CDR3 DNA is TGTGCCAGCAGCTCCCTGGGGAGTGTTGGAAACACCATATATTTT.